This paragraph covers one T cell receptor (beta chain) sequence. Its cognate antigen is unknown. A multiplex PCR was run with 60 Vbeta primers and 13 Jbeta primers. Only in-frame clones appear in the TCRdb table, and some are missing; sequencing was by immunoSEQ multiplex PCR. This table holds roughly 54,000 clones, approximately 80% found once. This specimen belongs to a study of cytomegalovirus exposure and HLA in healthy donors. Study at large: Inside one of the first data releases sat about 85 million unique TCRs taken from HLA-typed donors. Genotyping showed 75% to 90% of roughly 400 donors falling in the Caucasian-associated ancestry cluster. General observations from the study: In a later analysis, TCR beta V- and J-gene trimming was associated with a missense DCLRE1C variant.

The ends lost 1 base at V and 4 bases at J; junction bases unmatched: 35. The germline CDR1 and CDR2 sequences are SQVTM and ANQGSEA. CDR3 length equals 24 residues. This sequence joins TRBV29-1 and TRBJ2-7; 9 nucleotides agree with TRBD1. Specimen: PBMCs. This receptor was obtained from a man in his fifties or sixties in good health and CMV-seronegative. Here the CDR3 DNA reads TGCAGCGTTGAAGCTAGGCGGGTCAGTCAAAGCTGTAACATTGTGGGGACAGGGTTGTACGAGCAGTACTTC. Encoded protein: CSVEARRVSQSCNIVGTGLYEQYF.